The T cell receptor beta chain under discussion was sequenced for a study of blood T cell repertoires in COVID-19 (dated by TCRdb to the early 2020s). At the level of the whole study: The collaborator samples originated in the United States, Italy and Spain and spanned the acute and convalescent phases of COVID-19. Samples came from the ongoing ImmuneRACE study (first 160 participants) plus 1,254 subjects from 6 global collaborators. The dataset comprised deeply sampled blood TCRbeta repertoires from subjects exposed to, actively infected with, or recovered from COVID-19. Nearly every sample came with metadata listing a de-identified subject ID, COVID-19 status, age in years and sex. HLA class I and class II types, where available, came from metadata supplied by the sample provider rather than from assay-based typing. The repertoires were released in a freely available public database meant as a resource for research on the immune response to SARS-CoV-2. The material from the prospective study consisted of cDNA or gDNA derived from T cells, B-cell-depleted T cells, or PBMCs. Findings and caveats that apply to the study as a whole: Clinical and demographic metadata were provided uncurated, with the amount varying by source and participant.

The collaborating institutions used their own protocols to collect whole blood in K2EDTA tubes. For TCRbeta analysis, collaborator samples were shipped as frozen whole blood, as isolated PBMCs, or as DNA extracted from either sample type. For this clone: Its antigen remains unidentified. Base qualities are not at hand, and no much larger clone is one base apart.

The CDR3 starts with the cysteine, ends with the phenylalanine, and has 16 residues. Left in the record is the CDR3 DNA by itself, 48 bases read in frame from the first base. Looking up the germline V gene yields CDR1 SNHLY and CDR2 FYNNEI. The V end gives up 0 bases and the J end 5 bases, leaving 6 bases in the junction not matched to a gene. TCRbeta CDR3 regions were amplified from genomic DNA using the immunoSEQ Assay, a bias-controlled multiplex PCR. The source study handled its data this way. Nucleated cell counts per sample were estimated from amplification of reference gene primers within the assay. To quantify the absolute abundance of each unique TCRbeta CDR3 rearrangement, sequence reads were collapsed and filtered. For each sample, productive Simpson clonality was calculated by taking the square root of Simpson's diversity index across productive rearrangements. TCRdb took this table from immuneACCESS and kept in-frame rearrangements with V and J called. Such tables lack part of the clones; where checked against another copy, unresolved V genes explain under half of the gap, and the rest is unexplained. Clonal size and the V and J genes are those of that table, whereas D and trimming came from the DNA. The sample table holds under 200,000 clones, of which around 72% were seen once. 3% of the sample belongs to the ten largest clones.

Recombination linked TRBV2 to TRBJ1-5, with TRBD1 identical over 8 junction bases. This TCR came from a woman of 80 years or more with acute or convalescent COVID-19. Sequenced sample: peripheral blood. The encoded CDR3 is CASSEARTGLDQPQHF. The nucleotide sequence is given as TGTGCCAGCAGTGAAGCGAGGACAGGGTTAGATCAGCCCCAGCATTTT.